Presented here are 27 T cell receptor beta chains from one specimen sequenced in a study of beta chain features in type 1 diabetes (dated by TCRdb to 2016 to 2019). Broader findings and caveats from the paper: Type 1 diabetes patients showed a moderate but significant shortening of TCRB CDR3 length in all four CD4+ subsets.

These TCRs' antigens remain unknown. Receptor libraries were prepared by the immunoSEQ multiplex PCR assay. The entire amount of isolated RNA was reverse transcribed using the High Capacity cDNA Reverse Transcription Kit, so the sequenced TCRB transcripts were expressed ones. TCRdb stores this immuneACCESS table with in-frame sequences only. Part of the clones is absent; in the studies checked, under half of the shortfall reflects unresolved V genes, and no reason is known for the rest. This sample holds 250,000 to 300,000 clones; about 24% were observed only once. 0.012% of the sample is in the top ten clones. Sequencing used naive CD4+ T cells from blood. Sample cell subset or site, as interpreted from the label and publication: true naive CD4+ T cells. The origin of the receptors is a woman aged 25 to 39 with type 1 diabetes.

This clone was detected a few times. The chain is built from TRBV7-3 and TRBJ2-5, with TRBD1 matching over 7 bases. Trimming at V came to 1 base and at J to 3 bases, leaving 2 bases not matched to a gene. Germline-derived CDR1 and CDR2 are SGHTA and FQGTGA. The CDR3 extends over 14 amino acids. CDR3 residues: CASSLKGAEETQYF. CDR3 DNA: TGTGCCAGCAGCTTAAAGGGGGCGGAAGAGACCCAGTACTTC.

This clone came up once. The CDR3 nucleotides read TGTGCCAGCAGCTCAGGACTCAGCTCCTACAATGAGCAGTTCTTC. The encoded protein is CASSSGLSSYNEQFF. V gene TRBV5-4 combines with J gene TRBJ2-1, with D perhaps matching TRBD2 (5 bases). The ends were cut back, 3 bases at V and 0 bases at J, with 10 bases in the middle. CDR3 size: 15 residues. In germline, CDR1 is SGHNT, CDR2 YYREEE (reference sequence).

The rearrangement uses TRBV7-6 and TRBJ1-1; 8 nucleotides line up with TRBD1. Germline trimming cut 1 base from V and 5 bases from J; bases unmatched to any gene: 3. Germline V gives CDR1 SGHVS, CDR2 FNYEAQ. The CDR3 contains 14 residues. The CDR3 is CASSLGTGRTEAFF. Written as DNA, the CDR3 is TGTGCCAGCAGCTTAGGGACAGGGAGAACTGAAGCTTTCTTT. The entire variable domain, with the rest obtained from reference TRBV7-6 and TRBJ1-1, is as follows: GAGVSQSPRYKVTKRGQDVALRCDPISGHVSLYWYRQALGQGPEFLTYFNYEAQQDKSGLPNDRFSAERPEGSISTLTIQRTEQRDSAMYRCASSLGTGRTEAFFGQGTRLTVV.

This chain links TRBV30 with TRBJ2-2, with 7 bases identical to TRBD1. CDR1 and CDR2 (germline): GTSNPN, SVGIG (reference sequence). This CDR3 spans 13 amino acids. Trimming at V came to 8 bases and at J to 1 base, leaving 4 bases not matched to a gene. The CDR3 region is CARGPVNTGELFF. The CDR3 DNA sequence: TGTGCCAGGGGGCCTGTGAACACCGGGGAGCTGTTTTTT.

The CDR3, as DNA: TGTGCCAGCAGCTGGCAGGGGGGCGATGAGCAGTTCTTC. This codes for CASSWQGGDEQFF. The chain uses TRBV7-3 and TRBJ2-1; maybe TRBD1 (7 bases). Germline values: CDR1 SGHTA, CDR2 FQGTGA. V lost 4 bases to trimming and J lost 8 bases, with 12 bases between them. The CDR3 length is 13 residues.

The genes are TRBV25-1 and TRBJ2-3; TRBD2 matches 9 bases. The trim removed 7 bases at V and 9 bases at J, leaving 5 bases unmatched. This CDR3 has 12 residues. CDR1 is MGHDK and CDR2 is SYGVNS in the germline V gene. CDR3 in amino acids: CASKRGVGTQYF. The CDR3 bases are TGTGCCAGCAAGCGGGGGGTTGGGACGCAGTATTTT.

V is TRBV14 and J is TRBJ1-1, with 8 bases identical to TRBD1. The CDR3 loop spans 14 amino acids. Looked up from germline, CDR1 is SGHDN and CDR2 is FVKESK. V lost 2 bases and J lost 4; bases outside the gene matches: 3. DNA of the CDR3: TGTGCCAGCAGCCAACAAACAGGGGGCACTGAAGCTTTCTTT. Protein: CASSQQTGGTEAFF.

The chain recombines TRBV27 with TRBJ2-1; tentative D call: TRBD1 (5 bases). The CDR3 has 15 residues. Trimming left V 3 bases short and J 5 bases short, with 14 bases between. Germline CDR1 is MNHEY and CDR2 is SMNVEV (reference sequence). In nucleotides, the CDR3 is TGTGCCAGCAGTTTGCGGCCAGGGTGGGACAATGAGCAGTTCTTC. Amino acid sequence: CASSLRPGWDNEQFF.

V and J are TRBV9 and TRBJ2-4, with D maybe TRBD1 (6 bases). Deletions cut 4 bases from V and 1 base from J, with 21 bases between. The CDR3 is made up of 18 amino acids. The germline V gene has CDR1 SGDLS and CDR2 YYNGEE. This CDR3 reads CASSNPPGQPSAKNIQYF. In DNA form, the CDR3 reads TGTGCCAGCAGCAACCCACCGGGACAACCTTCCGCCAAAAACATTCAGTACTTC.

The chain's CDR3 is CASSGPGGNQPQHF. CDR3 DNA sequence: TGTGCCAGCTCGGGGCCAGGGGGCAATCAGCCCCAGCATTTT. The V call is TRBV2, the J call TRBJ1-5; D is perhaps TRBD1 (6 bases). CDR1 is SNHLY and CDR2 is FYNNEI in the germline V gene. This CDR3 is 14 amino acids long. V was shortened by 8 bases and J by 2 bases, with 13 bases between the two germline ends.

The V gene is TRBV27, the J gene TRBJ2-3, with 13 bases lining up with TRBD2. Germline trimming cut 6 bases from V and 5 bases from J; bases unmatched to any gene: 8. CDR3 length: 16 residues. The germline V gene has CDR1 MNHEY and CDR2 SMNVEV (reference sequence). CDR3 bases: TGTGCCAGCAGCTCTCGACTAGCGGGAGGAGTAGATACGCAGTATTTT. Residues: CASSSRLAGGVDTQYF.

This clone was counted only a few times. This sequence joins TRBV19 and TRBJ1-2; the D is unclear. The CDR3 has 14 residues. Germline V gene sequence: CDR1 LNHDA, CDR2 SQIVND (reference sequence). V shed 8 bases and J shed 5 bases, with 18 bases lying between them. The CDR3 is CASSAEGRGYGYTF. CDR3 coding DNA: TGTGCCAGTTCCGCTGAGGGCCGAGGATATGGCTACACCTTC.

The sample holds a few counts of this clone. This sequence joins TRBV19 and TRBJ1-2; unclear D gene. CDR3 length: 13 amino acids. Germline assignment: CDR1 LNHDA and CDR2 SQIVND (reference sequence). Trimming shortened V by 4 bases and J by 6 bases, and 12 bases separated the two germline ends. The CDR3 DNA is TGTGCCAGTAGTAACTACGGGGTTGATGGCTACACCTTC. Its translation: CASSNYGVDGYTF.

This clone showed up just a few times. This chain joins TRBV7-2 and TRBJ1-1, with 7 nucleotides matching TRBD1. Germline CDR1 is SGHTA and CDR2 is FQGNSA. The CDR3 runs to 14 residues. Losses at the gene ends were 5 bases for V and 11 bases for J; bases not matched to a gene: 14. CDR3 DNA sequence: TGTGCCAGCAGCCCCCAAGACAGGGTCCCTTTGGCTTTCTTT. It codes for CASSPQDRVPLAFF.

This clone was detected a few times. The chain combines TRBV29-1 with TRBJ1-2; 7 bases fit TRBD1. CDR1 is SQVTM, CDR2 ANQGSEA, per germline. The CDR3 has 14 residues. The trim removed 2 bases at V and 5 bases at J, leaving 8 bases unmatched. As DNA, the CDR3 is TGCAGCGTTGAAACGTCAGGGGGACGGTATGGCTACACCTTC. Translating gives CSVETSGGRYGYTF.

Regarding this clone: Additional DNA sequences in this sample encode the identical CDR3. The chain is built from TRBV20-1 and TRBJ2-7; no definite D call. Per germline, CDR1 DFQATT and CDR2 SNEGSKA (reference sequence). This CDR3 contains 11 residues. The germline V and J ends were trimmed by 3 bases and 4 bases, with 7 bases remaining between them. CDR3 coding DNA: TGCAGTGCTAGGGGCACTTACGAGCAGTACTTC. This codes for CSARGTYEQYF.

This clone has just a few counts. This chain links TRBV9 with TRBJ2-7; TRBD2 matches 10 bases. The CDR3 loop spans 15 amino acids. Trimming removed 2 bases from V and 4 bases from J; junction bases left unmatched: 6. In germline, CDR1 is SGDLS, CDR2 YYNGEE. The CDR3 DNA reads TGTGCCAGCAGCGTTGGGACTAGCGAGGTTTACGAGCAGTACTTC. It is translated as CASSVGTSEVYEQYF.

This clone turned up a few times. The chain couples TRBV7-2 to TRBJ2-1, with 8 nucleotides matching TRBD1. CDR3 size: 15 residues. Losses at the gene ends were 5 bases for V and 0 bases for J; bases not matched to a gene: 3. CDR1 SGHTA and CDR2 FQGNSA come from the germline V gene. The DNA of the CDR3 is TGTGCCAGCAGCCCGGGACAGGCCTCCTACAATGAGCAGTTCTTC. Residues: CASSPGQASYNEQFF.

The chain joins TRBV7-9 to TRBJ2-3; 10 nucleotides agree with TRBD2. Germline CDR1 and CDR2: SEHNR and FQNEAQ (reference sequence). CDR3 length: 13 amino acids. Trimming cost V 7 bases and J 6 bases; bases outside gene matches: 4. In nucleotides, the CDR3 is TGTGCCAGCATGCTAGCGGGAGTTGATACGCAGTATTTT. Protein: CASMLAGVDTQYF.

This clone was seen a handful of times. CDR3 region: CASSSRGTTNVLTF. The DNA for the CDR3 is TGTGCCAGCAGTTCTAGAGGGACTACCAACGTCCTGACTTTC. The chain has TRBV27 and TRBJ2-6; 7 bases map to TRBD2. V lost 4 bases and J lost 8; bases outside the gene matches: 5. This CDR3 is built from 14 residues. Germline CDR1 MNHEY, CDR2 SMNVEV (reference sequence).

This clone was recorded a few times. The genes are TRBV29-1 and TRBJ1-1; D gene unclear. V lost 4 bases and J 5 bases, leaving 5 bases between the germline ends. The germline V gene encodes CDR1 SQVTM and CDR2 ANQGSEA. The CDR3 loop spans 10 amino acids. Written as DNA, the CDR3 is TGCAGCGTTGCCCGTACTGAAGCTTTCTTT. Translated, it gives CSVARTEAFF.

Worth noting for this clone: Different DNA sequences within this sample yield the same CDR3. This chain links TRBV30 with TRBJ1-5; D may be TRBD1 (5 bases). The CDR3 contains 13 residues. CDR1 and CDR2 from the germline V gene are GTSNPN and SVGIG (reference sequence). Trimming took 0 bases from V and 4 from J, leaving 7 bases between them. The CDR3 sequence is CAWSVQGNQPQHF. Written as DNA, the CDR3 is TGTGCCTGGAGTGTCCAGGGTAATCAGCCCCAGCATTTT.

This clone was observed a handful of times. The V call is TRBV15, the J call TRBJ1-3, with a possible D match to TRBD1 (5 bases). Germline CDR1 LNHNV, CDR2 YYDKDF (reference sequence). Trimming stripped 0 bases from V and 6 bases from J, with 9 bases between. There are 14 residues in the CDR3. CDR3 nucleotides: TGTGCCACCAGCAGAGAGACAGTTCTAAACACCATATATTTT. Translation gives CATSRETVLNTIYF.

Only a few counts were recorded for this clone. The J gene is TRBJ1-1, the V gene TRBV7-3; no definite D call. With 5 bases removed from V and 5 bases from J, the gap between germline ends came to 12 bases. The CDR3 has 13 residues. The germline V gene has CDR1 SGHTA and CDR2 FQGTGA. This chain's CDR3 is CASSREVETEAFF. The CDR3 nucleotides are TGTGCCAGCAGCCGAGAGGTCGAGACTGAAGCTTTCTTT. The full variable domain, its missing parts supplied by reference TRBV7-3 and TRBJ1-1, is GAGVSQTPSNKVTEKGKYVELRCDPISGHTALYWYRQSLGQGPEFLIYFQGTGAADDSGLPNDRFFAVRPEGSVSTLKIQRTERGDSAVYLCASSREVETEAFFGQGTRLTVV.

This clone was seen a few times. This chain connects TRBV30 to TRBJ2-1, with 7 bases aligning to TRBD2. CDR1 is GTSNPN and CDR2 is SVGIG in the germline V gene (reference sequence). The V segment lost 1 base and the J segment 2 bases; nucleotides outside the gene matches: 2. The CDR3 runs to 14 residues. The CDR3 bases are TGTGCCTGGAGTGGCGGGGGACCCTACAATGAGCAGTTCTTC. Translating gives CAWSGGGPYNEQFF.

The V gene is TRBV30, the J gene TRBJ1-1; 7 nucleotides agree with TRBD1. This CDR3 comprises 13 residues. The germline V gene encodes CDR1 GTSNPN and CDR2 SVGIG (reference sequence). J lost 11 bases, V lost 1 base, and 10 bases had no gene match. CDR3 amino acids: CAWSGDSRIIAFF. DNA of the CDR3: TGTGCCTGGAGTGGGGACAGCCGGATCATTGCTTTCTTT.

This clone was seen more than once but under ten times. CDR3 amino acids: CASSFPGAISGANVLTF. CDR3 in DNA: TGTGCCAGCAGTTTCCCAGGGGCTATCTCTGGGGCCAACGTCCTGACTTTC. The chain couples TRBV28 to TRBJ2-6; D is possibly TRBD1 (6 bases). This CDR3 is 17 amino acids long. V lost 3 bases and J 0 bases, leaving 12 bases between the germline ends. Germline values: CDR1 MDHEN, CDR2 SYDVKM.